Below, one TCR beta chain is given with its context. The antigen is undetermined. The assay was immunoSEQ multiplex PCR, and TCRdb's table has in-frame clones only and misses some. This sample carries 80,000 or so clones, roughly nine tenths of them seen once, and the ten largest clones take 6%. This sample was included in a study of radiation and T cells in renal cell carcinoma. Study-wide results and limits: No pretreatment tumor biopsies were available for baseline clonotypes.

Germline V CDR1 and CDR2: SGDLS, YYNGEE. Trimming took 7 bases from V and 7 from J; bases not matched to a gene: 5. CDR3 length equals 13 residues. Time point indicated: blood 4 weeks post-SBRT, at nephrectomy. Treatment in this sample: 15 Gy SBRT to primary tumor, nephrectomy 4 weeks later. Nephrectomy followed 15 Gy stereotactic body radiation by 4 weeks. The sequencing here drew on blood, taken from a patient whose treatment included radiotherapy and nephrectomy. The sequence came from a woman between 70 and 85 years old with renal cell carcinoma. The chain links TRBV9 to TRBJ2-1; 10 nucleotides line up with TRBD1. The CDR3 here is CASGRQGANEQFF. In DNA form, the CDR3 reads TGTGCCAGCGGGAGACAGGGGGCGAATGAGCAGTTCTTC.